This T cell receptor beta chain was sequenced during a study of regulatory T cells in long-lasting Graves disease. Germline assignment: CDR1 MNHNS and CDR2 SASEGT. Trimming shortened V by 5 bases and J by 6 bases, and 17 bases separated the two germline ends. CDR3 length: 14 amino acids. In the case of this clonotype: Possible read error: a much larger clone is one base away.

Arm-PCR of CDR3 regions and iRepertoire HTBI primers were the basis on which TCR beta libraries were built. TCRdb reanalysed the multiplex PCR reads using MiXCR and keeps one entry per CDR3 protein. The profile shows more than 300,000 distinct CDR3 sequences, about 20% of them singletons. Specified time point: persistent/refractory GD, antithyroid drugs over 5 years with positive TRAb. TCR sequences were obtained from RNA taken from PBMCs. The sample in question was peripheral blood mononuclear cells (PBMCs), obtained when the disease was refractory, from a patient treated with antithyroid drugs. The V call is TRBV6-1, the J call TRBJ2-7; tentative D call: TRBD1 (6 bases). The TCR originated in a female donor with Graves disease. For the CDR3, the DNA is TGTGCCAGCAGTCCATCCCGGGACAACTCCGAGCAGTACTTC. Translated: CASSPSRDNSEQYF.